This entry features one TCR beta chain sequence. TCRdb's table, derived via immunoSEQ multiplex PCR, lists solely in-frame clones and lacks some. Of over 250,000 clones in the sample, roughly 90% were seen once. Symptom resolution, clearance, or two negative PCRs marked the recovered donors of Cohort 3. The data are from a study of blood T cell repertoires in COVID-19. The receptor was isolated from a woman aged 25 to 39 who had recovered from COVID-19. The sequencing sample was made of PBMCs or T cells enriched from blood (not recorded which).

CDR3: CAWSGTGNEQFF. The DNA for the CDR3 is TGTGCCTGGTCGGGCACAGGGAATGAGCAGTTCTTC. The chain combines TRBV30 with TRBJ2-1; D may be TRBD1 (6 bases). This CDR3 has 12 residues. Germline assignment: CDR1 GTSNPN and CDR2 SVGIG (reference sequence). V dropped 5 bases and J dropped 7 bases, with 12 bases sitting between them.